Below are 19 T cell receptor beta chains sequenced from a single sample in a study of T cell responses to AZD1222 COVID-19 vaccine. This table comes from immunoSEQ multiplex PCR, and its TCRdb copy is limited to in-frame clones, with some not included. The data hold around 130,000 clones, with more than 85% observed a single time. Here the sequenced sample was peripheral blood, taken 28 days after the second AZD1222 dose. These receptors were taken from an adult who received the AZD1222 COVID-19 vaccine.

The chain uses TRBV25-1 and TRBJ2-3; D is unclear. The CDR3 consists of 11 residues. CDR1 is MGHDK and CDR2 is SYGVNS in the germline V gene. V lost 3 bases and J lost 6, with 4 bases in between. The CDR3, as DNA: TGTGCCAGCAGTGAGTGGGATACGCAGTATTTT. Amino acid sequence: CASSEWDTQYF.

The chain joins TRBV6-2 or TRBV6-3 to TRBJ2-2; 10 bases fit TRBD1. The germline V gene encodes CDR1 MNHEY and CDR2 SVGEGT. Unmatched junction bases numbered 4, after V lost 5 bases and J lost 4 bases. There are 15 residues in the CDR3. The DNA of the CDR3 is TGTGCCAGCAGTCCAGGGACAGGGGCCACCGGGGAGCTGTTTTTT. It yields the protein CASSPGTGATGELFF.

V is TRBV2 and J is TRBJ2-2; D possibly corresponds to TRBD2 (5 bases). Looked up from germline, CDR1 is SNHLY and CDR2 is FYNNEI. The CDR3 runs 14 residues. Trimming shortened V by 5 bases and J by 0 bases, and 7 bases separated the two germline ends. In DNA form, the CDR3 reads TGTGCCAGCAGTCTACTAGCGAACACCGGGGAGCTGTTTTTT. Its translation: CASSLLANTGELFF.

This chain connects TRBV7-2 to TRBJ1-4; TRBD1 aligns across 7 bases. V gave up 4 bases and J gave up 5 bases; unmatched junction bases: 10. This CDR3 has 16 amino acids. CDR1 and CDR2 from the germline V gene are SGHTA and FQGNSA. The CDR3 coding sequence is TGTGCCAGCAGCTCCCAGGGGGGTAGGGCCAATGAAAAACTGTTTTTT. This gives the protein CASSSQGGRANEKLFF.

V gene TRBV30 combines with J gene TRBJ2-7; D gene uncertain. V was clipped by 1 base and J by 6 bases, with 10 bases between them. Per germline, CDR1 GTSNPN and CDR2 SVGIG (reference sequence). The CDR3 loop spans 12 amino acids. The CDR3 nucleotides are TGTGCCTGGAGTGGCCTGCGAGGCGAGCAGTACTTC. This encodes CAWSGLRGEQYF. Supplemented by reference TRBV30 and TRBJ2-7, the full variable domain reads SQTIHQWPATLVQPVGSPLSLECTVEGTSNPNLYWYRQAAGRGLQLLFYSVGIGQISSEVPQNLSASRPQDRQFILSSKKLLLSDSGFYLCAWSGLRGEQYFGPGTRLTVT.

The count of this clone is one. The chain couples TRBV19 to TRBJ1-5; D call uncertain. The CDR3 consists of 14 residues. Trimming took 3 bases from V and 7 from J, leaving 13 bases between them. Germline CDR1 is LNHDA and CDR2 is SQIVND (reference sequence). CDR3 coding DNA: TGTGCCAGTAGTATGGTAACAGAGGCACAGCCCCAGCATTTT. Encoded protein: CASSMVTEAQPQHF. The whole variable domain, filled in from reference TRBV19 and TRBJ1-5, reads DGGITQSPKYLFRKEGQNVTLSCEQNLNHDAMYWYRQDPGQGLRLIYYSQIVNDFQKGDIAEGYSVSREKKESFPLTVTSAQKNPTAFYLCASSMVTEAQPQHFGDGTRLSIL.

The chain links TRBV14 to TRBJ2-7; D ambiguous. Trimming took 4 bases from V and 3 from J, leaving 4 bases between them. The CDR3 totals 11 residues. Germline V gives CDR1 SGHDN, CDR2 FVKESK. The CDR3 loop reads CASSLHYEQYF. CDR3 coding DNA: TGTGCCAGCAGCCTTCACTACGAGCAGTACTTC.

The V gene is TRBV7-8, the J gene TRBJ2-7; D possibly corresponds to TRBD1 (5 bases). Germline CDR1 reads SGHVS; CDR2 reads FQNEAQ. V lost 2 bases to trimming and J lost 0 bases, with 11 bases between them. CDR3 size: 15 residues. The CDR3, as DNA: TGTGCCAGCAGCTTACATCAGGGCCCCTCCTACGAGCAGTACTTC. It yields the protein CASSLHQGPSYEQYF.

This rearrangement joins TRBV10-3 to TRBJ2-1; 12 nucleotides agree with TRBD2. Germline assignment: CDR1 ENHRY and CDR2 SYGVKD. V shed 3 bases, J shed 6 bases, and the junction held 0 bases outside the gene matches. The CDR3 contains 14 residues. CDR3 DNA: TGTGCCATCAGTGAACTAGCGGGGGGCAATGAGCAGTTCTTC. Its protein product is CAISELAGGNEQFF.

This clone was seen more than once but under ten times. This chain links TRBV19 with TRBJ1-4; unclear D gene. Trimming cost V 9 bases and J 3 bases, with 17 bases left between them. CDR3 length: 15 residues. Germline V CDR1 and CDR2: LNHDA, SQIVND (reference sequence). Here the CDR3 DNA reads TGTGCCAGCAACTCGGTCCGAGCGGCTAATGAAAAACTGTTTTTT. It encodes CASNSVRAANEKLFF.

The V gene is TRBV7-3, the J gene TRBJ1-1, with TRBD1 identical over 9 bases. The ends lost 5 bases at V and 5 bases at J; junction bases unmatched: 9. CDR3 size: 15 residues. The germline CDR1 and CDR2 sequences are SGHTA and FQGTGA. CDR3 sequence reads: CASSPSGTGSTEAFF. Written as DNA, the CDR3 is TGTGCCAGCAGCCCCTCCGGGACAGGGTCGACTGAAGCTTTCTTT.

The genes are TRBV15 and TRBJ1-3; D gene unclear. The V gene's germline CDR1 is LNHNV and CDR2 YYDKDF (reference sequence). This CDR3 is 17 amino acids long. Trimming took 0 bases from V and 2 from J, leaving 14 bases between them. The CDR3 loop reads CATSRDRRPTTGNTIYF. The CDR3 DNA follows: TGTGCCACCAGCAGAGATCGTCGGCCAACAACTGGAAACACCATATATTTT.

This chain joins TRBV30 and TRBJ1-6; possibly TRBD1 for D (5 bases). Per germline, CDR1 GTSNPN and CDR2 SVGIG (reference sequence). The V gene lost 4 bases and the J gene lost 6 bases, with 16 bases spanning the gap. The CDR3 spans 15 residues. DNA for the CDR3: TGTGCCTGGAATAGATGGAGTGGGGCTAATTCACCCCTCCACTTT. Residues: CAWNRWSGANSPLHF.

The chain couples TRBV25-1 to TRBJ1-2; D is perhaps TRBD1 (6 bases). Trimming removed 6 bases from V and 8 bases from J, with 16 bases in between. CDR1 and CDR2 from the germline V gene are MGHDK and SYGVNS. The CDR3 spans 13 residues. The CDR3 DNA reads TGTGCCAGCAGGGACTATGGCGGGGGCGGCTACACCTTC. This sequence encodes CASRDYGGGGYTF.

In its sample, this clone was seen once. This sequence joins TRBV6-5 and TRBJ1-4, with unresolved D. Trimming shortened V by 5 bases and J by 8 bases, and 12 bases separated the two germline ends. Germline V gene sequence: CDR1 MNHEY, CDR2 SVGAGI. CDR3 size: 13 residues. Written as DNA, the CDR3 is TGTGCCAGCAGTAATGTTCGGAAGGAAAAACTGTTTTTT. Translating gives CASSNVRKEKLFF.

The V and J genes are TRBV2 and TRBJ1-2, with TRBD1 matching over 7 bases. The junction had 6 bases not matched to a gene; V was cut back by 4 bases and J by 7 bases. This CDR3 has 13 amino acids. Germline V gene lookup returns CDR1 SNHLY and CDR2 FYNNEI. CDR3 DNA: TGTGCCAGCAGTGGACAGGGCCGGGGTGGCTACACCTTC. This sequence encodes CASSGQGRGGYTF.

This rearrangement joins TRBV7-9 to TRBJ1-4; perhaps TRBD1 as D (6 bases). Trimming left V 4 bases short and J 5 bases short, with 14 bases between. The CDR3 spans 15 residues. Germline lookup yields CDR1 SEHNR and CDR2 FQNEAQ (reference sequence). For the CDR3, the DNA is TGTGCCAGCAGCTCTACTGACAGGTGGAATGAAAAACTGTTTTTT. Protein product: CASSSTDRWNEKLFF.

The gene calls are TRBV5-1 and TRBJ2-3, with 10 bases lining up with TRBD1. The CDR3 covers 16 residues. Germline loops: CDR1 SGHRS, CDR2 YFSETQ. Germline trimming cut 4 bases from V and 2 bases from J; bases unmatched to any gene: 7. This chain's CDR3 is CASSPRTGGPTDTQYF. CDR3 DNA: TGCGCCAGCAGCCCCCGGACAGGGGGACCCACAGATACGCAGTATTTT.

The CDR3 spells CASSEGLRGKKLFF. The CDR3 nucleotides are TGTGCCAGCAGTGAAGGTCTGAGGGGAAAAAAACTGTTTTTT. This chain links TRBV2 with TRBJ1-4; perhaps TRBD1 as D (5 bases). The CDR3 runs to 14 residues. Looked up from germline, CDR1 is SNHLY and CDR2 is FYNNEI. Trimming took off 1 base at V and 9 bases at J, with 12 bases between the two ends. The full variable domain, its missing parts supplied by reference TRBV2 and TRBJ1-4, is EPEVTQTPSHQVTQMGQEVILRCVPISNHLYFYWYRQILGQKVEFLVSFYNNEISEKSEIFDDQFSVERPDGSNFTLKIRSTKLEDSAMYFCASSEGLRGKKLFFGSGTQLSVL.